One sample yielded the 26 T cell receptor beta chains listed below, sequenced in a study of beta chain features in type 1 diabetes. The authors reverse transcribed all of the isolated RNA, so sequencing captured expressed TCRB transcripts. Libraries were prepared by immunoSEQ multiplex PCR; TCRdb keeps only in-frame clonotypes and omits some of them. The table records nearly 350,000 clones, roughly 8% of them present only once. The sequencing sample was made of central memory CD4+ T cells from blood. These receptors all stem from a woman aged 18-29 years in good health.

The chain is built from TRBV29-1 and TRBJ1-1, with 7 bases fitting TRBD1. The CDR3 runs 16 residues. Germline CDR1 reads SQVTM; CDR2 reads ANQGSEA. V was pared by 7 bases and J by 3 bases, with 17 bases of the junction left unmatched. The CDR3 region is CSGGVRDRGFDTEAFF. The CDR3 DNA sequence: TGCAGCGGAGGGGTTAGGGACAGAGGATTTGACACTGAAGCTTTCTTT.

This clone was counted only a few times. J is TRBJ2-3 and V is TRBV28, with D possibly being TRBD1 or TRBD2 (5 bases each). Germline values: CDR1 MDHEN, CDR2 SYDVKM. The CDR3 sequence is 12 residues long. V lost 9 bases and J 2 bases, leaving 9 bases between the germline ends. The CDR3 DNA follows: TGTGCCAGTGGGGGTTCCACAGATACGCAGTATTTT. Translated, it gives CASGGSTDTQYF.

Only a few counts were recorded for this clone. The rearrangement uses TRBV5-4 and TRBJ1-2; D uncertain. V was pared by 1 base and J by 1 base, with 5 bases between. The CDR3 sequence is 13 residues long. Germline V gene data show CDR1 as SGHNT and CDR2 as YYREEE (reference sequence). CDR3 DNA sequence: TGTGCCAGCAGCTTGTCCGGTAACTATGGCTACACCTTC. Amino acid sequence: CASSLSGNYGYTF.

A few counts support this clone. For the CDR3, the DNA is TGTGCCAGCAGCTCTCGACAGTGGTGGGACAAAAACATTCAGTACTTC. As protein: CASSSRQWWDKNIQYF. This chain joins TRBV21-1 and TRBJ2-4; the table names TRBD1, a call not compared with the DNA. TRBV21-1 is given as a pseudogene. The CDR3 consists of 16 residues.

This clone was seen a handful of times. The V call is TRBV7-3, the J call TRBJ2-7; TRBD1 might be the D (5 bases). Trimming stripped 4 bases from V and 3 bases from J, with 16 bases between. CDR3 size: 15 residues. Germline CDR1 and CDR2: SGHTA and FQGTGA. CDR3 DNA: TGTGCCAGCAGCTCCGTTGGGGCAGGAATCTACGAGCAGTACTTC. Translated, it gives CASSSVGAGIYEQYF.

This clone was observed a handful of times. The chain has TRBV5-6 and TRBJ2-1; D ambiguous. The CDR3 totals 15 residues. Between the trimmed V and J ends, which lost 2 bases and 0 bases, there was a span of 9 bases. Germline V lookup: CDR1 SGHDT, CDR2 YYEEEE. The CDR3: CASSLGPSSYNEQFF. CDR3 nucleotides: TGTGCCAGCAGCTTAGGGCCGAGCTCCTACAATGAGCAGTTCTTC. Full variable domain (missing parts from reference TRBV5-6 and TRBJ2-1): DAGVTQSPTHLIKTRGQQVTLRCSPKSGHDTVSWYQQALGQGPQFIFQYYEEEERQRGNFPDRFSGHQFPNYSSELNVNALLLGDSALYLCASSLGPSSYNEQFFGPGTRLTVL.

This clone was seen a few times. The rearrangement links TRBV4-3 to TRBJ2-4, with D perhaps being TRBD1 or TRBD2 (5 bases each). V lost 0 bases to trimming and J lost 7 bases, with 22 bases between them. This CDR3 contains 18 residues. Looked up from germline, CDR1 is LGHNA and CDR2 is YSLEER. CDR3 in amino acids: CASSQDLARAVGANIQYF. The DNA of the CDR3 is TGCGCCAGCAGCCAAGACCTGGCGAGGGCAGTCGGGGCTAACATTCAGTACTTC.

Concerning this clone: It may be a read error: a sequence one base away is much more abundant. The gene calls are TRBV10-3 and TRBJ2-5; 8 bases match TRBD2. J was trimmed by 4 bases and V by 2 bases; bases with no gene match: 3. Germline loops: CDR1 ENHRY, CDR2 SYGVKD. The CDR3 consists of 14 residues. CDR3 nucleotides: TGTGCCATCAGTGAGGCGGGGGGCCCAGAGACCCAGTACTTC. This codes for CAISEAGGPETQYF.

In its sample, this clone was seen a few times. V usage is TRBV6-5 and J usage is TRBJ2-7; maybe TRBD2 (5 bases). Germline CDR1 is MNHEY and CDR2 is SVGAGI. The CDR3 extends over 14 amino acids. V lost 7 bases and J lost 3, with 16 bases in between. CDR3 coding DNA: TGTGCCAGCACAGCACGGACTGGAGTCTACGAGCAGTACTTC. Amino acid sequence: CASTARTGVYEQYF.

This sequence joins TRBV5-1 and TRBJ2-1; no clear D gene. The CDR3 length is 13 residues. Germline V gene sequence: CDR1 SGHRS, CDR2 YFSETQ. V lost 4 bases to trimming and J lost 5 bases, with 10 bases between them. The CDR3 reads CASSPQNNNEQFF. The CDR3 DNA reads TGCGCCAGCAGCCCCCAGAACAACAATGAGCAGTTCTTC. Full variable domain (remainder filled in from reference TRBV5-1 and TRBJ2-1): KAGVTQTPRYLIKTRGQQVTLSCSPISGHRSVSWYQQTPGQGLQFLFEYFSETQRNKGNFPGRFSGRQFSNSRSEMNVSTLELGDSALYLCASSPQNNNEQFFGPGTRLTVL.

This clone was recorded at least ten times. The chain employs TRBV15 and TRBJ2-1; 8 positions agree with TRBD2. J gave up 9 bases and V 1 base, and 5 bases lay outside the gene matches. This CDR3 has 14 amino acids. The V gene's germline CDR1 is LNHNV and CDR2 YYDKDF (reference sequence). CDR3 bases: TGTGCCACCAGCAGAGCGAGCGGGAGAGCTGAGCAGTTCTTC. Translating gives CATSRASGRAEQFF.

In the case of this clone: A read error may produce the germline difference seen at one junction end. The CDR3 DNA reads as TGTGCCATCAGTGAGGGACTGAGAAACGATAACACTGAAGCTTTCTTT. Protein sequence: CAISEGLRNDNTEAFF. This chain links TRBV6-1 with TRBJ1-1; a possible D gene is TRBD1 (5 bases). The CDR3 has 16 amino acids. Per the germline V gene, CDR1 is MNHNS and CDR2 is SASEGT.

As regards this clone: Other nucleotide sequences from this sample produce the same CDR3. The CDR3 DNA follows: TGCGCCAGCAGCTTGGTATCTGGGGCCAACGTCCTGACTTTC. Its protein is CASSLVSGANVLTF. This rearrangement joins TRBV5-1 to TRBJ2-6; D remains unclear. In germline, CDR1 is SGHRS, CDR2 YFSETQ. This CDR3 is built from 14 residues. V dropped 0 bases and J dropped 1 base, with 2 bases sitting between them. The complete variable domain, with remaining parts taken from reference TRBV5-1 and TRBJ2-6, reads KAGVTQTPRYLIKTRGQQVTLSCSPISGHRSVSWYQQTPGQGLQFLFEYFSETQRNKGNFPGRFSGRQFSNSRSEMNVSTLELGDSALYLCASSLVSGANVLTFGAGSRLTVL.

This chain connects TRBV5-1 to TRBJ2-6, with D perhaps matching TRBD2 (5 bases). Trimming took 1 base from V and 1 from J, leaving 12 bases between them. Germline values: CDR1 SGHRS, CDR2 YFSETQ. The CDR3 runs 17 residues. CDR3 amino acids: CASSLYVRGSGANVLTF. CDR3 in DNA: TGCGCCAGCAGCTTGTATGTCCGGGGTTCTGGGGCCAACGTCCTGACTTTC. The variable domain in full, completed from reference TRBV5-1 and TRBJ2-6, reads KAGVTQTPRYLIKTRGQQVTLSCSPISGHRSVSWYQQTPGQGLQFLFEYFSETQRNKGNFPGRFSGRQFSNSRSEMNVSTLELGDSALYLCASSLYVRGSGANVLTFGAGSRLTVL.

The chain uses TRBV11-2 and TRBJ2-3; D unclear. The CDR3 is made up of 13 amino acids. Trimming left V 2 bases short and J 5 bases short, with 8 bases between. CDR1 is SGHAT and CDR2 is FQNNGV in the germline V gene. DNA for the CDR3: TGTGCCAGCAGCTTACAATACCAAGATACGCAGTATTTT. It codes for CASSLQYQDTQYF.

This clone was seen only a few times. This sequence joins TRBV27 and TRBJ1-5; D not certain. The CDR3 contains 14 residues. Germline-derived CDR1 and CDR2 are MNHEY and SMNVEV (reference sequence). Trimming removed 2 bases at V and 2 bases at J, with 7 bases between. The CDR3 sequence: CASSLMRGNQPQHF. DNA of the CDR3: TGTGCCAGCAGTTTAATGAGGGGCAATCAGCCCCAGCATTTT.

V usage is TRBV5-6 and J usage is TRBJ1-2; D gene unclear. Germline CDR1 reads SGHDT; CDR2 reads YYEEEE. V was pared by 2 bases and J by 6 bases, with 11 bases between. CDR3 length: 13 amino acids. DNA for the CDR3: TGTGCCAGCAGCTTCAAGGTTACCGATGGCTACACCTTC. Its translation: CASSFKVTDGYTF.

This clone was found a few times. The rearrangement uses TRBV2 and TRBJ1-4, with D uncertain. The germline V gene encodes CDR1 SNHLY and CDR2 FYNNEI. V was pared by 7 bases and J by 10 bases, with 10 bases between. CDR3 size: 11 residues. CDR3 protein: CASTSIGKLFF. The CDR3 region has the DNA TGTGCCAGCACGTCGATTGGAAAACTGTTTTTT.

The genes are TRBV5-4 and TRBJ2-6; 7 bases align to TRBD1. Trimming removed 4 bases from V and 0 bases from J; junction bases left unmatched: 10. The CDR3 spans 18 residues. Germline-derived CDR1 and CDR2 are SGHNT and YYREEE (reference sequence). The chain's CDR3 is CASSGNRGQYSGANVLTF. The CDR3 nucleotides read TGTGCCAGCAGCGGGAACCGGGGACAGTACTCTGGGGCCAACGTCCTGACTTTC. The full variable domain, with the rest looked up from reference TRBV5-4 and TRBJ2-6, is ETGVTQSPTHLIKTRGQQVTLRCSSQSGHNTVSWYQQALGQGPQFIFQYYREEENGRGNFPPRFSGLQFPNYSSELNVNALELDDSALYLCASSGNRGQYSGANVLTFGAGSRLTVL.

For the CDR3, the DNA is TGTGCCAGCAGCTCATATGACAATCGGGCCAACGTCCTGACTTTC. Encoded protein: CASSSYDNRANVLTF. The V and J genes are TRBV5-6 and TRBJ2-6; D is uncertain. Looked up from germline, CDR1 is SGHDT and CDR2 is YYEEEE. The CDR3 spans 15 residues. The V end lost 3 bases, the J end lost 5 bases, and 12 bases lay between the germline ends.

This clone was picked up many times. This chain connects TRBV2 to TRBJ2-1; 7 positions agree with TRBD2. The CDR3 consists of 15 residues. With 4 bases clipped from V and 7 bases from J, the junction kept 10 bases outside the gene matches. Germline lookup yields CDR1 SNHLY and CDR2 FYNNEI. The CDR3 is CASSVRTLGGNEQFF. CDR3 DNA: TGTGCCAGCAGTGTCAGGACCCTCGGGGGGAATGAGCAGTTCTTC.

This clone was picked up a small number of times. V usage is TRBV2 and J usage is TRBJ2-5, with D perhaps matching TRBD1 (5 bases). Germline loops: CDR1 SNHLY, CDR2 FYNNEI. This CDR3 has 14 amino acids. Between the trimmed V and J ends, which lost 0 bases and 5 bases, there was a span of 10 bases. The CDR3, as DNA: TGTGCCAGCAGTGAAGCTAGGGGTGGGGAGACCCAGTACTTC. Translation: CASSEARGGETQYF.

This clone was found many times. The chain recombines TRBV27 with TRBJ2-1, with 9 bases matching TRBD1. Trimming removed 3 bases from V and 2 bases from J; junction bases left unmatched: 5. The CDR3 is made up of 16 amino acids. Germline V CDR1 and CDR2: MNHEY, SMNVEV (reference sequence). The CDR3 DNA reads TGTGCCAGCAGTTTGATGACAGGGGGTACCTACAATGAGCAGTTCTTC. Amino acids: CASSLMTGGTYNEQFF.

This clone was seen many times. The CDR3 is CASSGQGQNIQYF. CDR3 DNA: TGCGCCAGCTCTGGGCAGGGGCAAAACATTCAGTACTTC. The genes are TRBV4-3 and TRBJ2-4; a possible D gene is TRBD1 (6 bases). This CDR3 spans 13 amino acids. Trimming left V 8 bases short and J 5 bases short, with 13 bases between. Germline V lookup: CDR1 LGHNA, CDR2 YSLEER.

The sample holds a few counts of this clone. This sequence joins TRBV5-1 and TRBJ1-1, with 8 bases lining up with TRBD1. This CDR3 is 15 amino acids long. Germline trimming cut 1 base from V and 3 bases from J; bases unmatched to any gene: 5. CDR1 and CDR2 from the germline V gene are SGHRS and YFSETQ. DNA for the CDR3: TGCGCCAGCAGCTTGCAGGGGGCGGAGGACACTGAAGCTTTCTTT. This sequence encodes CASSLQGAEDTEAFF.

J is TRBJ1-3 and V is TRBV6-5, with D possibly being TRBD1 (6 bases). V lost 2 bases and J 2 bases, leaving 7 bases between the germline ends. Germline-derived CDR1 and CDR2 are MNHEY and SVGAGI. The CDR3 has 14 amino acids. CDR3 sequence: CASSYRDTGNTIYF. The CDR3 DNA reads as TGTGCCAGCAGTTACCGGGACACTGGAAACACCATATATTTT.